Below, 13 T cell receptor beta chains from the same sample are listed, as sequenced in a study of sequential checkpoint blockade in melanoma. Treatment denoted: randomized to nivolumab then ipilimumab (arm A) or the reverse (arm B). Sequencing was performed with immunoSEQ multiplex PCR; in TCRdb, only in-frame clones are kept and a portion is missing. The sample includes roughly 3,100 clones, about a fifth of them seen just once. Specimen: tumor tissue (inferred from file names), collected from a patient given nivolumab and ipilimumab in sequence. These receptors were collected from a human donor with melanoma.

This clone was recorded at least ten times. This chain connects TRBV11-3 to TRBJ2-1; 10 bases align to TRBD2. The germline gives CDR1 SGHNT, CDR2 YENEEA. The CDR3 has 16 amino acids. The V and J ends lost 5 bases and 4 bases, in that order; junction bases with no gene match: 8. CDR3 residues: CASSQGRTSGYNEQFF. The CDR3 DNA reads TGTGCCAGCAGCCAAGGACGGACTAGCGGTTACAATGAGCAGTTCTTC.

CDR3 amino acids: CSAGQLNTEAFF. DNA for the CDR3: TGCAGCGCCGGACAGTTGAACACTGAAGCTTTCTTT. The chain joins TRBV29-1 to TRBJ1-1, with TRBD1 as a possible D gene (6 bases). The CDR3 sequence is 12 residues long. V was clipped by 7 bases and J by 0 bases, with 9 bases between them. Germline V CDR1 and CDR2: SQVTM, ANQGSEA.

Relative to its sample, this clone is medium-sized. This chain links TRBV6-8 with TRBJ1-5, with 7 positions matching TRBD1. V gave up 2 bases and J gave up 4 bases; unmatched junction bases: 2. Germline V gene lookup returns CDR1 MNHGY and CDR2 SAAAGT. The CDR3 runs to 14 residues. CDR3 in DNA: TGTGCCAGCAGTTACGGACAGGAAAATCAGCCCCAGCATTTT. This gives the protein CASSYGQENQPQHF.

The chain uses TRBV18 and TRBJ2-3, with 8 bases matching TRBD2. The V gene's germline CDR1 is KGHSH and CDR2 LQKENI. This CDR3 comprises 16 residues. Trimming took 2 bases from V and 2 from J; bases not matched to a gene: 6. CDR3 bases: TGTGCCAGCTCACCAAGAGCGGGGGATGACACAGATACGCAGTATTTT. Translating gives CASSPRAGDDTDTQYF.

DNA of the CDR3: TGTGCCAGCAGTCGTACTAGCGGGGGACACGAGCAGTACTTC. This encodes CASSRTSGGHEQYF. The chain is built from TRBV6-8 and TRBJ2-7; 11 nucleotides match TRBD2. CDR3 length: 14 residues. Germline CDR1 is MNHGY and CDR2 is SAAAGT. V lost 5 bases, J lost 5 bases, and 5 bases stayed unmatched.

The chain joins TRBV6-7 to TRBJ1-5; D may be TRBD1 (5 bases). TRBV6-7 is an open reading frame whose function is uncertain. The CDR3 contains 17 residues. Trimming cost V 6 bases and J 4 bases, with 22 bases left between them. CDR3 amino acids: CASSHPDRRGRNQPQHF. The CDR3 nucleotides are TGTGCCAGCAGCCACCCCGATCGACGGGGCAGGAATCAGCCCCAGCATTTT.

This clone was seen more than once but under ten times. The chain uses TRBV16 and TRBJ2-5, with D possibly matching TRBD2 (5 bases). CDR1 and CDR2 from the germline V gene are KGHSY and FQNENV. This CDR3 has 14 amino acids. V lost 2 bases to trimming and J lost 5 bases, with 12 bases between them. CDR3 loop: CASSQRAGGETQYF. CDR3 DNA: TGTGCCAGCAGCCAACGGGCAGGAGGCGAGACCCAGTACTTC.

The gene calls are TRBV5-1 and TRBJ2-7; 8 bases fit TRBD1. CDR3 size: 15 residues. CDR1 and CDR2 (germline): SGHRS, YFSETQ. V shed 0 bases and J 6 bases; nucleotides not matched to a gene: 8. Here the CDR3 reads CASSLDGQGALEQYF. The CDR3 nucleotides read TGCGCCAGCAGCTTGGACGGCCAGGGGGCTCTCGAGCAGTACTTC.

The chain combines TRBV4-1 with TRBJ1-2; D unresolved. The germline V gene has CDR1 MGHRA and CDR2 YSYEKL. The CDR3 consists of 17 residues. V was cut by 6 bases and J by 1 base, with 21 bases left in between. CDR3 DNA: TGCGCCAGCAGTCTGCCAGCCGTCCCGAACTATAACTATGGCTACACCTTC. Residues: CASSLPAVPNYNYGYTF.

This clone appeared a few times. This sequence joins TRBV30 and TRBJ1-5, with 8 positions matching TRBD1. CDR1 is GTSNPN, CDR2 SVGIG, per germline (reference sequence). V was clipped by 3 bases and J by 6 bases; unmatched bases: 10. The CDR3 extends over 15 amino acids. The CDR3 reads CAWRAQGARGQPQHF. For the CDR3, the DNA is TGTGCCTGGAGGGCCCAGGGGGCGCGGGGTCAGCCCCAGCATTTT.

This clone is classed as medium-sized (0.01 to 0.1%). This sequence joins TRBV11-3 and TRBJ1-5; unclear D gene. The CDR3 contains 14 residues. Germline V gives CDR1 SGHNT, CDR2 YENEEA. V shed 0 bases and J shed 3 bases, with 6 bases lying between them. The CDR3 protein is CASSLDGHNQPQHF. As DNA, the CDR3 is TGTGCCAGCAGCTTAGACGGCCACAATCAGCCCCAGCATTTT.

CDR3 sequence: CASSPAFMGLGSSYEQYF. CDR3 nucleotides: TGTGCCAGCTCACCGGCTTTTATGGGTCTTGGTAGCTCCTACGAGCAGTACTTC. The gene calls are TRBV18 and TRBJ2-7; D call uncertain. This CDR3 is built from 18 residues. Trimming cost V 3 bases and J 0 bases, with 21 bases left between them. CDR1 and CDR2 (germline): KGHSH, LQKENI. The variable domain in full, completed from reference TRBV18 and TRBJ2-7, reads NAGVMQNPRHLVRRRGQEARLRCSPMKGHSHVYWYRQLPEEGLKFMVYLQKENIIDESGMPKERFSAEFPKEGPSILRIQQVVRGDSAAYFCASSPAFMGLGSSYEQYFGPGTRLTVT.

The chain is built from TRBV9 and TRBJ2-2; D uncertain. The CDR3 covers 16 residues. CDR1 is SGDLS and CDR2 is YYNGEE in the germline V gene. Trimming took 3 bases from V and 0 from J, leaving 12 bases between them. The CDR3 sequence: CASSAQGRANTGELFF. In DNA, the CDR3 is TGTGCCAGCAGCGCCCAAGGACGAGCGAACACCGGGGAGCTGTTTTTT. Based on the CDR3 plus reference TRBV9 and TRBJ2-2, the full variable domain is DSGVTQTPKHLITATGQRVTLRCSPRSGDLSVYWYQQSLDQGLQFLIQYYNGEERAKGNILERFSAQQFPDLHSELNLSSLELGDSALYFCASSAQGRANTGELFFGEGSRLTVL.